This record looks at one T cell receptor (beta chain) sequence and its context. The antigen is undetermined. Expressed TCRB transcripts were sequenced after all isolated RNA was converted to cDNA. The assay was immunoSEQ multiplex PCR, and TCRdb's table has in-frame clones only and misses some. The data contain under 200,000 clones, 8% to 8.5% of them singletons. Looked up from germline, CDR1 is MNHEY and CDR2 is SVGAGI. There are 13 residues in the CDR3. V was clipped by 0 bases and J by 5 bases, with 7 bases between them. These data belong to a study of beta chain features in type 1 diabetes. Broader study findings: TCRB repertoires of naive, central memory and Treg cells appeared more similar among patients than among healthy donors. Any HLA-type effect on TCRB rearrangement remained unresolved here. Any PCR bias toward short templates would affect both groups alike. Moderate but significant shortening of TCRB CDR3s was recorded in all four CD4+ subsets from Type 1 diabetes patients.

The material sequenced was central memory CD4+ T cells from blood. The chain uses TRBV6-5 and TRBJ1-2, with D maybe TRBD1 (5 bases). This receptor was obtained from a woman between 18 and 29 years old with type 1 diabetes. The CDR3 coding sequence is TGTGCCAGCAGTTACTCGGACATGTATGGCTACACCTTC. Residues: CASSYSDMYGYTF.